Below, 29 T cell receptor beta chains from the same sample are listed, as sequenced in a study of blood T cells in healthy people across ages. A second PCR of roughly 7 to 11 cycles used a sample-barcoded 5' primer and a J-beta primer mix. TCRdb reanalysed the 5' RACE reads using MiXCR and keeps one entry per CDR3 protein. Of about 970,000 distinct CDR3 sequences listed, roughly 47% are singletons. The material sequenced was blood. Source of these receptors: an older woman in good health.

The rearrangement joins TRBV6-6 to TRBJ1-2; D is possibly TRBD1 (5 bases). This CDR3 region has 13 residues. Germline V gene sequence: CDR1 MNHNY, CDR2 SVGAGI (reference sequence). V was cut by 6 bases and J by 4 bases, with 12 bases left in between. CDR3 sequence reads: CASRPGGSYGYTF. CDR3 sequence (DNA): TGTGCCAGCAGGCCGGGGGGTTCCTATGGCTACACCTTC.

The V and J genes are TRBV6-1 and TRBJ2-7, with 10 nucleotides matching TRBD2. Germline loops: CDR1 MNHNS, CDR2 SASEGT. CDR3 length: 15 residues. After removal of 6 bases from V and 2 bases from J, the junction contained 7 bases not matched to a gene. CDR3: CASSRLAGDPYEQYF. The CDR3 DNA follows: TGTGCCAGCAGCCGTCTAGCGGGAGATCCCTACGAGCAGTACTTC.

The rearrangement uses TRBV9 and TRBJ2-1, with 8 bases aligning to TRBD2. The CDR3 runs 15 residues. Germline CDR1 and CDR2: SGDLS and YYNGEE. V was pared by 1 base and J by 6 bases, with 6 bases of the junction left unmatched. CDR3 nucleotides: TGTGCCAGCAGCGTAACTAGCGGTTCGGGCAATGAGCAGTTCTTC. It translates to CASSVTSGSGNEQFF. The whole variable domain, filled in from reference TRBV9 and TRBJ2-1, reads DSGVTQTPKHLITATGQRVTLRCSPRSGDLSVYWYQQSLDQGLQFLIQYYNGEERAKGNILERFSAQQFPDLHSELNLSSLELGDSALYFCASSVTSGSGNEQFFGPGTRLTVL.

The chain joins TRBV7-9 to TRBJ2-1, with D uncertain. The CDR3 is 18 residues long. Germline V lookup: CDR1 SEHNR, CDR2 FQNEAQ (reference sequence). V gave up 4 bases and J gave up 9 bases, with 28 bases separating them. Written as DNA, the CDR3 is TGTGCCAGCAGCTCCCTCTTCGAACGTACCACCTCCCCTAGTGAGCAGTTCTTC. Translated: CASSSLFERTTSPSEQFF.

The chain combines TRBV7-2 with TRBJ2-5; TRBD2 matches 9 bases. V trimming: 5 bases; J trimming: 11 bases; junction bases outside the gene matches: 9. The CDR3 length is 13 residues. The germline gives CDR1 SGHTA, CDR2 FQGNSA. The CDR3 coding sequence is TGTACCAGCAGCCTTAGCGGGAGACATGAGCAGTACTTC. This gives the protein CTSSLSGRHEQYF. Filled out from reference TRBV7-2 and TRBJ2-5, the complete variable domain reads GAGVSQSPSNKVTEKGKDVELRCDPISGHTALYWYRQSLGQGLEFLIYFQGNSAPDKSGLPSDRFSAERTGGSVSTLTIQRTQQEDSAVYLCTSSLSGRHEQYFGPGTRLLVL.

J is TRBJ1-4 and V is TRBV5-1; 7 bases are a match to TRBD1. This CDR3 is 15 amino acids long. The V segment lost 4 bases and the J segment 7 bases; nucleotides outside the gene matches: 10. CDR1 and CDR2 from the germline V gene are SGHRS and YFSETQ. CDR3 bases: TGCGCCAGCAGCCCACAGGGACAGAGACTTGAAAAACTGTTTTTT. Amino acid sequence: CASSPQGQRLEKLFF.

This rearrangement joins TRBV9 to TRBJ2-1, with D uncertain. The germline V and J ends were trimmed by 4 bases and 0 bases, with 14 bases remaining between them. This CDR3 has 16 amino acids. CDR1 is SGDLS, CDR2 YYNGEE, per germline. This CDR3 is CASSSRNYYSYNEQFF. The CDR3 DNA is TGTGCCAGCAGCTCCCGAAATTACTACTCCTACAATGAGCAGTTCTTC.

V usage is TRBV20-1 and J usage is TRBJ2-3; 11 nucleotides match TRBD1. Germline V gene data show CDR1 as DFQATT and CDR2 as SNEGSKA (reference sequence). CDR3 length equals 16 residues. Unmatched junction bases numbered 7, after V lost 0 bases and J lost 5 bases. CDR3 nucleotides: TGCAGTGCTAGAGACCCCCGGACAGGGGGCGAAGATACGCAGTATTTT. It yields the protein CSARDPRTGGEDTQYF.

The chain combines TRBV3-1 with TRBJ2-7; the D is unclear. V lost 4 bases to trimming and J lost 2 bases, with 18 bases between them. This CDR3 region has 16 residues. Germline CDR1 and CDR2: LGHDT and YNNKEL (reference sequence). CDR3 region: CASSPFRPNPPYEQYF. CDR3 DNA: TGTGCCAGCAGCCCCTTCCGGCCGAATCCGCCCTACGAGCAGTACTTC.

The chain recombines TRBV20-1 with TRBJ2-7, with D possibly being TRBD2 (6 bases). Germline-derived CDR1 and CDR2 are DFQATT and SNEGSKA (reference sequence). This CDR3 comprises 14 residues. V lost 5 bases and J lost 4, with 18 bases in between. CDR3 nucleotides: TGCAGTGCTGGGGGACTCCTAGGAATTTACGAGCAGTACTTC. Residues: CSAGGLLGIYEQYF.

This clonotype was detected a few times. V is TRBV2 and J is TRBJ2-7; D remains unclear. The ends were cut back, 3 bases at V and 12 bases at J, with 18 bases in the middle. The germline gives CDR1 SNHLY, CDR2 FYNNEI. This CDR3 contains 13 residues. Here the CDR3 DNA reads TGTGCCAGCAGTGAGATATTGAAAGGGTCCACGTACTTC. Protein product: CASSEILKGSTYF.

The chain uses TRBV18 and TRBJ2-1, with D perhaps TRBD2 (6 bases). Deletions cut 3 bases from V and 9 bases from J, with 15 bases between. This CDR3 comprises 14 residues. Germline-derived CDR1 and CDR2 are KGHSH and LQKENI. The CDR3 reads CASSPGLLLSEQFF. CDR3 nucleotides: TGTGCCAGCTCACCGGGACTCCTGCTTAGTGAGCAGTTCTTC.

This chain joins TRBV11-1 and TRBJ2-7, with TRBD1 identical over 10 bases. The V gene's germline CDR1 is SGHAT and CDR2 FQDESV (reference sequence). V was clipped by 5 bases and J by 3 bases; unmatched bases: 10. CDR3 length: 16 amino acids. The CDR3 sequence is CASSLAPGQGIYEQYF. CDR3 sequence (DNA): TGTGCCAGCAGCCTTGCCCCGGGACAGGGGATCTACGAGCAGTACTTC. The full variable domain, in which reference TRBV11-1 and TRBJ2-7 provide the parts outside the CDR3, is EAEVAQSPRYKITEKSQAVAFWCDPISGHATLYWYRQILGQGPELLVQFQDESVVDDSQLPKDRFSAERLKGVDSTLKIQPAELGDSAMYLCASSLAPGQGIYEQYFGPGTRLTVT.

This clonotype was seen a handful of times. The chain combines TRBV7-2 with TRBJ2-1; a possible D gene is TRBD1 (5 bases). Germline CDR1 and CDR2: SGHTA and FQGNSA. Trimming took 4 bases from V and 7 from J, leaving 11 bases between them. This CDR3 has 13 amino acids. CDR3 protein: CASSSQVWNEQFF. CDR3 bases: TGTGCCAGCAGCTCACAGGTGTGGAATGAGCAGTTCTTC. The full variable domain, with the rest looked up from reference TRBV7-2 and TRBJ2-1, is GAGVSQSPSNKVTEKGKDVELRCDPISGHTALYWYRQSLGQGLEFLIYFQGNSAPDKSGLPSDRFSAERTGGSVSTLTIQRTQQEDSAVYLCASSSQVWNEQFFGPGTRLTVL.

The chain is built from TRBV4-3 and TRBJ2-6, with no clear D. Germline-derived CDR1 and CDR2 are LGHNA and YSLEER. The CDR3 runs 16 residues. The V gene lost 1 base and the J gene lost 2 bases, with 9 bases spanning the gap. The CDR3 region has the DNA TGCGCCAGCAGCCAAGTGTTAGGAACTGGGGCCAACGTCCTGACTTTC. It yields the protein CASSQVLGTGANVLTF.

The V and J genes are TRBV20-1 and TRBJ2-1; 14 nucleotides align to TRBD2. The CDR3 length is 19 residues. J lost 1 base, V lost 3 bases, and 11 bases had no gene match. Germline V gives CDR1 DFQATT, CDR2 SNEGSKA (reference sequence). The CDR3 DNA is TGCAGTGCTAGCCCCCCCGGGACTAGCGGGAGTGGGTCCTACAATGAGCAGTTCTTC. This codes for CSASPPGTSGSGSYNEQFF.

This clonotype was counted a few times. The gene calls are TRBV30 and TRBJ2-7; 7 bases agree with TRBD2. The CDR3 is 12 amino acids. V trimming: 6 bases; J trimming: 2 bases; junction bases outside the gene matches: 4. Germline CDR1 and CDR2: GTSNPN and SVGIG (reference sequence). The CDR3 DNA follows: TGTGCCTGTTCTAGCGGAGCCTACGAGCAGTACTTC. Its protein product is CACSSGAYEQYF.

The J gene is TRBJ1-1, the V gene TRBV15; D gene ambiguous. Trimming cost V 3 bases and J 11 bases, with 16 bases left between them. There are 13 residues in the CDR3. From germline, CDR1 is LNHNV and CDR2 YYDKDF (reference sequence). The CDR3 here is CATSSDLSMTAFF. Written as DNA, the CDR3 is TGTGCCACCAGCAGTGACCTCTCTATGACGGCTTTCTTT.

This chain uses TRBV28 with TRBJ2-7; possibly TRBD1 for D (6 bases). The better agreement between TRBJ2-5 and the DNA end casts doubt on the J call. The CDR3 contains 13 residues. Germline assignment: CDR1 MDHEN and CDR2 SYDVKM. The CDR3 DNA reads TGTGCCAGCAGTTTTACCAGGGGAGAGACCCAGTACTTC. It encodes CASSFTRGETQYF.

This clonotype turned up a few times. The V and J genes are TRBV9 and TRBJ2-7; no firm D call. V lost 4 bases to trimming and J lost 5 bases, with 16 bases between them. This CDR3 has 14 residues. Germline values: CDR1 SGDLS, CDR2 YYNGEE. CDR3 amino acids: CASSFRPEADEQYF. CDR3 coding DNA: TGTGCCAGCAGCTTCAGACCCGAAGCCGACGAGCAGTACTTC.

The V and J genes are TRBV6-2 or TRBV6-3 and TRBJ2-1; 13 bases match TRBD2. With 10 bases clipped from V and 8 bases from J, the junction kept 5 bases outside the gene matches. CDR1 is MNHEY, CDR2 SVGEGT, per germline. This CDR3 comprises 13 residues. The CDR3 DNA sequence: TGTGCCACGGGACTAGCGGGAACCTATGAGCAGTTCTTC. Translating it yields CATGLAGTYEQFF.

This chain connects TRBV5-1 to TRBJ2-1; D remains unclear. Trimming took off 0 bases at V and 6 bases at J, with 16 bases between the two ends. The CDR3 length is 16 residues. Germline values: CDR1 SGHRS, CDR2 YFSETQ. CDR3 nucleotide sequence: TGCGCCAGCAGCTTGGCTTACTCCTCGGTGGGCAATGAGCAGTTCTTC. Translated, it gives CASSLAYSSVGNEQFF.

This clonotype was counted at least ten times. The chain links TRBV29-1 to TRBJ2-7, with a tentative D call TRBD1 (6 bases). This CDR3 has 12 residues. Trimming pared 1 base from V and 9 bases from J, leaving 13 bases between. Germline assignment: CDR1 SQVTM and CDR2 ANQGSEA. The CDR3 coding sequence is TGCAGCGTTGAAGCGCAGGGGAAGCGGCAGTACTTC. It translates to CSVEAQGKRQYF.

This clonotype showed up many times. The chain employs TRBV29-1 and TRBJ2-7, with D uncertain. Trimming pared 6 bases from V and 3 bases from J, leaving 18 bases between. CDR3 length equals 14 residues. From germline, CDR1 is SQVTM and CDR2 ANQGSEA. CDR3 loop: CSVLIPQGSYEQYF. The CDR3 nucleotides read TGCAGCGTCCTTATACCCCAAGGCAGCTACGAGCAGTACTTC.

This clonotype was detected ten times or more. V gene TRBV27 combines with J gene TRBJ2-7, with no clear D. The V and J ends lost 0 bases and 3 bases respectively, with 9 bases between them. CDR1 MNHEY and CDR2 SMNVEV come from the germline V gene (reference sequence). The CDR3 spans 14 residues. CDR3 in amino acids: CASSLSGLGYEQYF. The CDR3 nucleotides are TGTGCCAGCAGTTTATCAGGCCTGGGCTACGAGCAGTACTTC.

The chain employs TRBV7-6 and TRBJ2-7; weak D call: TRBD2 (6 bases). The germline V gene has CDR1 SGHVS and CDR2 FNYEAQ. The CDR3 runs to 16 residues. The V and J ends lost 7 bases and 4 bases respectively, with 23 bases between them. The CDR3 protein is CASTLRRDSEGYEQYF. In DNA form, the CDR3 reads TGTGCCAGCACCCTTAGACGGGACTCGGAAGGGTACGAGCAGTACTTC. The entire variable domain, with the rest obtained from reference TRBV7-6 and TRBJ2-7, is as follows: GAGVSQSPRYKVTKRGQDVALRCDPISGHVSLYWYRQALGQGPEFLTYFNYEAQQDKSGLPNDRFSAERPEGSISTLTIQRTEQRDSAMYRCASTLRRDSEGYEQYFGPGTRLTVT.

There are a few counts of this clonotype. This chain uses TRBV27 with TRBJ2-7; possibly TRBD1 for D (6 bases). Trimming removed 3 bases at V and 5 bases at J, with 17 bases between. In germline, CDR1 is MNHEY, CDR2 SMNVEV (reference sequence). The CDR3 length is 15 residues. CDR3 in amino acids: CASSFIITGLNEQYF. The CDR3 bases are TGTGCCAGCAGTTTTATCATAACAGGGCTCAACGAGCAGTACTTC.

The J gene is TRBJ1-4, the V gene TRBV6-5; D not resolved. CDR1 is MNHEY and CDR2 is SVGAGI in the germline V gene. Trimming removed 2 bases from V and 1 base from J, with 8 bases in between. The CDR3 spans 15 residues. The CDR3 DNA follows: TGTGCCAGCAGTTACATGGGCGGAACTAATGAAAAACTGTTTTTT. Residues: CASSYMGGTNEKLFF.

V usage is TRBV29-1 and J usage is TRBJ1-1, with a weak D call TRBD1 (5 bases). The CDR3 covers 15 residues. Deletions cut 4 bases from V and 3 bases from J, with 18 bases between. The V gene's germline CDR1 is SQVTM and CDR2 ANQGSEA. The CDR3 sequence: CSVGGVVFGYTEAFF. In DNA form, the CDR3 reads TGCAGCGTTGGAGGGGTAGTCTTTGGGTACACTGAAGCTTTCTTT.